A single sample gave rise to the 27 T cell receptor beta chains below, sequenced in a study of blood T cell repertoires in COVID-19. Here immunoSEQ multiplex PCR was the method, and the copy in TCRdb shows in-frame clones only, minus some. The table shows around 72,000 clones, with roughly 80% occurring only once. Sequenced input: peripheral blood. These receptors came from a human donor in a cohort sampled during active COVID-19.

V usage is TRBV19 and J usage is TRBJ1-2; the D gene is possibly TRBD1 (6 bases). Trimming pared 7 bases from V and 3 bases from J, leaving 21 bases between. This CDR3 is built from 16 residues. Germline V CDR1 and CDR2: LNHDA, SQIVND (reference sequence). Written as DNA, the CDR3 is TGTGCCAGTAACCCGCCCGGGACACGGGAAGACTATGGCTACACCTTC. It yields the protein CASNPPGTREDYGYTF. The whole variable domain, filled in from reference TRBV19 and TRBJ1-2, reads DGGITQSPKYLFRKEGQNVTLSCEQNLNHDAMYWYRQDPGQGLRLIYYSQIVNDFQKGDIAEGYSVSREKKESFPLTVTSAQKNPTAFYLCASNPPGTREDYGYTFGSGTRLTVV.

This chain's CDR3 is CASSQMGQGSTEAFF. In DNA form, the CDR3 reads TGCGCCAGCAGCCAGATGGGACAGGGATCCACTGAAGCTTTCTTT. This chain links TRBV4-1 with TRBJ1-1; TRBD1 matches at 9 bases. The junction had 6 bases not matched to a gene; V was cut back by 3 bases and J by 4 bases. The CDR3 is made up of 15 amino acids. Germline lookup yields CDR1 MGHRA and CDR2 YSYEKL.

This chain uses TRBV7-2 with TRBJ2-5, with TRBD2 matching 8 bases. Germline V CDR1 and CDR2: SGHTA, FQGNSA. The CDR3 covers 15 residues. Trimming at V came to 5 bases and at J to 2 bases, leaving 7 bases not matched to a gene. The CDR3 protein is CASSPWTSRQETQYF. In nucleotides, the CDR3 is TGTGCCAGCAGCCCTTGGACTAGCAGGCAAGAGACCCAGTACTTC.

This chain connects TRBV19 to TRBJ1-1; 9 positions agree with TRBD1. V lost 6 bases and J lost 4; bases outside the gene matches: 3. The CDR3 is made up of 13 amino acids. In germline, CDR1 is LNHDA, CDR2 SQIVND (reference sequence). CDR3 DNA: TGTGCCAGTAGCCAGACAGGGGGCACTGAAGCTTTCTTT. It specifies CASSQTGGTEAFF.

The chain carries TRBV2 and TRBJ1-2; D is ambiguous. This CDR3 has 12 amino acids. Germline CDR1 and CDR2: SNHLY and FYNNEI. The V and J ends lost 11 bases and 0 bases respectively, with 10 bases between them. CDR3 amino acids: CAGGRTNYGYTF. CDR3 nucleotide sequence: TGTGCCGGAGGCAGGACTAACTATGGCTACACCTTC.

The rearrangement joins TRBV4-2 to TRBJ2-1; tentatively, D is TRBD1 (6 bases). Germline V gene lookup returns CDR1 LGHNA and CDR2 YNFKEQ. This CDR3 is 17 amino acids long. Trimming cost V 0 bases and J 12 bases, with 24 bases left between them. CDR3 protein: CASSQDQVAEGVQGQFF. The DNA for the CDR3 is TGTGCCAGCAGCCAAGACCAGGTAGCTGAGGGGGTTCAAGGGCAGTTCTTC.

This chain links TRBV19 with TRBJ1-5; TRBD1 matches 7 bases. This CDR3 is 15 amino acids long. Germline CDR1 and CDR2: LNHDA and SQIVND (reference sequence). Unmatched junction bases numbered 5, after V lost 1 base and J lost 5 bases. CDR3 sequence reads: CASSIVGQGDQPQHF. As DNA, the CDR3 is TGTGCCAGTAGTATAGTCGGGCAGGGGGATCAGCCCCAGCATTTT.

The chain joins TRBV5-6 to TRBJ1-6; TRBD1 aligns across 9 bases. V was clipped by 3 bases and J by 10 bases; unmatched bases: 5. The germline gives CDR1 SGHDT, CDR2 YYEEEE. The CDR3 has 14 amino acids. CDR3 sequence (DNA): TGTGCCAGCAGCTGGGGACAGGGAGGCTCACCCCTCCACTTT. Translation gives CASSWGQGGSPLHF.

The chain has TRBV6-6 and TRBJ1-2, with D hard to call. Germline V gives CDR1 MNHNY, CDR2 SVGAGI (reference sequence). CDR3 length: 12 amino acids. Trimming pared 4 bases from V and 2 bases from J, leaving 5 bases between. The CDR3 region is CASSSGNYGYTF. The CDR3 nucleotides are TGTGCCAGCAGTTCCGGGAACTATGGCTACACCTTC.

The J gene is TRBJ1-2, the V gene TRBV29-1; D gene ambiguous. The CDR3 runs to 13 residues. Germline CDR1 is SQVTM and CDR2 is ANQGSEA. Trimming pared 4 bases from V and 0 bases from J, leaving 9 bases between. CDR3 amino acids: CSVVGAANYGYTF. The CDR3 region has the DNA TGCAGCGTTGTTGGTGCAGCTAACTATGGCTACACCTTC.

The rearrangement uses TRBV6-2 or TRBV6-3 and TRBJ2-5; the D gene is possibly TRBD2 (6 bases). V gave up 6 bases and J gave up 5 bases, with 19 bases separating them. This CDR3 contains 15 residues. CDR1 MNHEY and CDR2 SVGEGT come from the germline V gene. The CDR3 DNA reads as TGTGCCAGCAGCCTGGGAGGAGTGACGGGTGAGACCCAGTACTTC. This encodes CASSLGGVTGETQYF.

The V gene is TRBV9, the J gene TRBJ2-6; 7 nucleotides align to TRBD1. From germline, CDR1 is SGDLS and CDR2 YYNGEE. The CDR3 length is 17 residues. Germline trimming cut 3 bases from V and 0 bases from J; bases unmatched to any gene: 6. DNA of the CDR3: TGTGCCAGCAGCGCACGGGACAGCCCCTCTGGGGCCAACGTCCTGACTTTC. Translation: CASSARDSPSGANVLTF.

In DNA form, the CDR3 reads TGTGCCAGCAGGGAGGGGGCAGAGGGCAATCAGCCCCAGCATTTT. Translation: CASREGAEGNQPQHF. The V call is TRBV2, the J call TRBJ1-5; 7 bases line up with TRBD1. Unmatched junction bases numbered 7, after V lost 6 bases and J lost 2 bases. This CDR3 spans 15 amino acids. Germline V gene data show CDR1 as SNHLY and CDR2 as FYNNEI.

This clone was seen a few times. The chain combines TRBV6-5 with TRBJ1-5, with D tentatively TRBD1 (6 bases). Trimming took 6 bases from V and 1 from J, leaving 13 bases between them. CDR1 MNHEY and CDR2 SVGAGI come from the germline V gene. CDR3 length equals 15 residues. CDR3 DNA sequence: TGTGCCAGCAGAAAAGGGGGAGTGAGCAATCAGCCCCAGCATTTT. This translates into CASRKGGVSNQPQHF.

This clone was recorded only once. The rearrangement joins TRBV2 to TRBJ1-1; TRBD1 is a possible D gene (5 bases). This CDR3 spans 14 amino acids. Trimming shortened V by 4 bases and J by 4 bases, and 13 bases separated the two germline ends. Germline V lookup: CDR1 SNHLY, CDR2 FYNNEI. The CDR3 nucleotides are TGTGCCAGCAGTGTTCCCCAGGGTGGCACTGAAGCTTTCTTT. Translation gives CASSVPQGGTEAFF.

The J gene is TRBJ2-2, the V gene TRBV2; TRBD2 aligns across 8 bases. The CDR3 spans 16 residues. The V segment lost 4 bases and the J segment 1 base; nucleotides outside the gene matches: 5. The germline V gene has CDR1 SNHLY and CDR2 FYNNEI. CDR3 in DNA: TGTGCCAGCAGTGGCGGTAGCGGGGAGAACACCGGGGAGCTGTTTTTT. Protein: CASSGGSGENTGELFF.

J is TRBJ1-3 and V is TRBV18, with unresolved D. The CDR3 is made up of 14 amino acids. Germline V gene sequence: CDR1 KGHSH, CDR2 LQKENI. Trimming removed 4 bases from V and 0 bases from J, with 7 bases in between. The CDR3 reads CASSQLDSGNTIYF. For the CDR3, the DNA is TGTGCCAGCTCACAGTTAGACTCTGGAAACACCATATATTTT.

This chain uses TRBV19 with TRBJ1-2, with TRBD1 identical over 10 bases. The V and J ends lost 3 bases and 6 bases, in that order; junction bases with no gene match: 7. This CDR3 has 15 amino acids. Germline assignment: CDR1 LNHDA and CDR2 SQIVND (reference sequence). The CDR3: CASSMDRGNPDGYTF. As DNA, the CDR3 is TGTGCCAGTAGTATGGACAGGGGGAATCCGGATGGCTACACCTTC.

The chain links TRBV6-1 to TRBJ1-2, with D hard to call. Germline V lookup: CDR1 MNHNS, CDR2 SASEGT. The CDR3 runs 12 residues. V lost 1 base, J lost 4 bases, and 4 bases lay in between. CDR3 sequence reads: CASSEGAYGYTF. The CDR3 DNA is TGTGCCAGCAGTGAAGGGGCCTATGGCTACACCTTC.

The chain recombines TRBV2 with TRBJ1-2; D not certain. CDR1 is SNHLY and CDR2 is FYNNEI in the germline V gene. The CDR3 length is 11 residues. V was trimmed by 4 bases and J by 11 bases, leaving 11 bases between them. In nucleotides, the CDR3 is TGTGCCAGCAGTGTTTTTAGCGGATACACCTTC. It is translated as CASSVFSGYTF.

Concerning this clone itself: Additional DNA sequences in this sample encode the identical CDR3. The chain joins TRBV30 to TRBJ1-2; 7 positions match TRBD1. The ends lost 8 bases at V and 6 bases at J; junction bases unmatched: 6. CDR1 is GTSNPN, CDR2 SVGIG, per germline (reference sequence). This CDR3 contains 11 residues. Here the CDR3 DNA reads TGTGCCCGGGAACAGGGGAATGGCTACACCTTC. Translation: CAREQGNGYTF. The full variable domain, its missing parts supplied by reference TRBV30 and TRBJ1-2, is SQTIHQWPATLVQPVGSPLSLECTVEGTSNPNLYWYRQAAGRGLQLLFYSVGIGQISSEVPQNLSASRPQDRQFILSSKKLLLSDSGFYLCAREQGNGYTFGSGTRLTVV.

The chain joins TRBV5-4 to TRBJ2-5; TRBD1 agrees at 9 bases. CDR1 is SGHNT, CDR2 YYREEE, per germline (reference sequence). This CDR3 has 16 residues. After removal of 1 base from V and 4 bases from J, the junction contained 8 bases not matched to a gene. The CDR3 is CASSLKQGAGLETQYF. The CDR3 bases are TGTGCCAGCAGCTTGAAACAGGGGGCTGGGTTAGAGACCCAGTACTTC.

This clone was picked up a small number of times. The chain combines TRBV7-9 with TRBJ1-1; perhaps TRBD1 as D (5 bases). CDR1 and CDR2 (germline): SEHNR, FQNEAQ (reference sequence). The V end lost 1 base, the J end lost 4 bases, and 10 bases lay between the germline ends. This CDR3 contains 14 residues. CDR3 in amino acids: CASSLDLGLTEAFF. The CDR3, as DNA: TGTGCCAGCAGCTTAGACCTGGGACTCACTGAAGCTTTCTTT.

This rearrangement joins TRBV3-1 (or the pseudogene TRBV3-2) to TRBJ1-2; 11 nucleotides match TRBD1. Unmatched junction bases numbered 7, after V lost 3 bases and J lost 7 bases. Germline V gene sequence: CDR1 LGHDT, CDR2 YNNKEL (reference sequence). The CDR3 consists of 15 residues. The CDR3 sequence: CASSQHGQGASGYTF. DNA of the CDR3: TGTGCCAGCAGCCAGCACGGACAGGGGGCGAGTGGCTACACCTTC.

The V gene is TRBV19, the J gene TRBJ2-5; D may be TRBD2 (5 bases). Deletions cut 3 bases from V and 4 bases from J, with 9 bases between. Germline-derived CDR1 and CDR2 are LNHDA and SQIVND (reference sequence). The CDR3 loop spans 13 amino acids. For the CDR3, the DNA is TGTGCCAGTAGTATCTCCGAGGGAGAGACCCAGTACTTC. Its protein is CASSISEGETQYF.

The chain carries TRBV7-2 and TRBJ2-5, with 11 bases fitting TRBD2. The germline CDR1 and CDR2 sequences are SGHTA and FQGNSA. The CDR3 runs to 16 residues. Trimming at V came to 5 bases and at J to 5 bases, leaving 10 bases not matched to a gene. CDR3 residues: CASSQDIAGGRETQYF. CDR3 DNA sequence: TGTGCCAGCAGCCAAGATATAGCGGGGGGGCGGGAGACCCAGTACTTC.

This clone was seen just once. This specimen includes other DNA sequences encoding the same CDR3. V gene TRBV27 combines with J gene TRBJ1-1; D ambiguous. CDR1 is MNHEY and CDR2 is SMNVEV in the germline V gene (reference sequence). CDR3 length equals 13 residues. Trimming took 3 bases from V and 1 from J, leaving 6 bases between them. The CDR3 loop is CASSLGGNTEAFF. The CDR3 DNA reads TGTGCCAGCAGTTTGGGAGGGAACACTGAAGCTTTCTTT.